This T cell receptor (beta chain) was sequenced during a study of PD-L1 blockade in urothelial cancer. Across the whole study: Before enrollment, 0 to 3 chemotherapy regimens had been given to patients. After treatment start, blood was analyzed at 3 weeks (second dose) and at 6 weeks.

Study-level points and caveats: Pretreatment clonality of the blood TCR repertoire below the median was predictive of superior survival.

Sample time point: pretreatment peripheral blood. CDR1 and CDR2 from the germline V gene are LNHDA and SQIVND (reference sequence). This CDR3 has 12 amino acids. Trimming shortened V by 8 bases and J by 7 bases, and 9 bases separated the two germline ends. Details on this clone: Its target is not known.

The method was immunoSEQ multiplex PCR; TCRdb's version includes in-frame clones alone and lacks a portion of them. The repertoire holds around 130,000 clones, roughly 80% seen once, with 3.2% in the top ten. Sequenced here: PBMCs, sampled around atezolizumab (anti-PD-L1) treatment. V usage is TRBV19 and J usage is TRBJ1-6; no reliable D call. This TCR came from a man aged 45-60 years with urothelial cancer. CDR3: CASGLTNSPLHF. The CDR3 bases are TGTGCCAGTGGACTGACCAATTCACCCCTCCACTTT.